The present entry profiles one T cell receptor beta chain with its context. As yet, its antigen is unknown. The source of the sample is a study of cytomegalovirus exposure and HLA in healthy donors. For the study at large: The early release's HLA-typed donors yielded about 85 million unique TCRs.

Germline values: CDR1 MGHRA, CDR2 YSYEKL. V shed 3 bases and J shed 0 bases, with 6 bases lying between them. The CDR3 is 14 amino acids. Study-wide findings and caveats: In a later analysis, HLA-C alleles had the fewest associated TCRs, DRB1 alleles the most.

The study ran its PCR with 60 Vbeta and 13 Jbeta primers. Original methodology: There were around 80 million unique TCR beta chains by a later count, and about 11 million of them were shared. Here immunoSEQ multiplex PCR was the method, and the copy in TCRdb shows in-frame clones only, minus some. Clonal size and the V and J genes are those of that table, whereas D and trimming came from the DNA. Of under 150,000 clones in the sample, around three quarters were seen once. V gene TRBV4-1 combines with J gene TRBJ1-3; a possible D gene is TRBD1 (5 bases). Sequencing input: PBMCs. This TCR came from a woman in her sixties or seventies in good health and CMV-seropositive. The chain's CDR3 is CASSQGLSGNTIYF. The DNA of the CDR3 is TGCGCCAGCAGCCAGGGACTCTCTGGAAACACCATATATTTT.